This is a list of T cell receptor beta chains from one sample in a study of T cell responses to AZD1222 COVID-19 vaccine. Assay used: immunoSEQ multiplex PCR; TCRdb lists only in-frame clones, some missing. The sample comprises approximately 100,000 clones, roughly nine tenths of which are singletons, and roughly 1.1% rests with the top ten. The starting material was peripheral blood, obtained on day 0 of AZD1222 vaccination. These TCRs come from an adult in good health. Both conserved end residues are part of each CDR3. Fields, in order: clone size, V gene, CDR3 protein. Some rows mark clone size as missing; the rest say once, few, many or name a class of expanded clone.

size: -; V: TRBV30; CDR3: CAWSLVSYGYTF
size: -; V: TRBV30; CDR3: CAWSVGGSNQPQHF
size: -; V: TRBV20-1; CDR3: CSATTGNTQYF
size: -; V: TRBV6-5; CDR3: CASSPRLAGGREQFF
size: -; V: TRBV9; CDR3: CASSAGRALTGELFF
size: -; V: TRBV11-3; CDR3: CASSYGGDALHF
size: -; V: TRBV14; CDR3: CASSQLAGGRNEQFF
size: -; V: TRBV6-2/TRBV6-3; CDR3: CASSYKLAGVAEQFF
size: -; V: TRBV19; CDR3: CASEGARNSPLHF
size: -; V: TRBV7-2; CDR3: CASSLVGSSPRGGEQYF
size: -; V: TRBV7-2; CDR3: CASSLDLDQGGAFF
size: -; V: TRBV6-5; CDR3: CASTTGWRNYGYTF
size: -; V: TRBV30; CDR3: CAWSSLGPTSGVHNEQFF
size: once; V: TRBV24-1; CDR3: CATLPPGLGLGHEQFF
size: -; V: TRBV4-3; CDR3: CASSQDPAGTSGNYEQYF
size: -; V: TRBV5-1; CDR3: CASSFSGGGNEKLFF